Many counts were recorded for the clone carrying this T cell receptor beta chain. Its antigen is unidentified. The data were taken from a study of prognosis after radiotherapy for stage I lung cancer. Study-wide points: After stereotactic body radiation therapy, unique TCR clone counts dropped from a median of around 9,500 to 6,500.

From genomic DNA, TCR beta CDR3 was amplified by two-round multiplex PCR. Every TRBV and TRBJ gene had its own specific primer in first-round PCR. TCRdb reprocessed the multiplex PCR reads with MiXCR, giving one entry per CDR3 protein. The sample records under 30,000 distinct CDR3 sequences, around 30% being singletons. Peripheral venous blood was drawn in six-milliliter volumes, with a draw taken at each of two separate time points. The CDR3 contains 13 residues. Germline CDR1 LNHDA, CDR2 SQIVND (reference sequence). Trimming cost V 8 bases and J 8 bases, with 15 bases left between them. The sequences come from PBMCs, collected before or after stereotactic body radiation therapy (not recorded which). This sequence was found in a donor aged 50 or older with non-small cell lung cancer. The chain has TRBV19 and TRBJ1-4; D unclear. CDR3 residues: CASRPQSSEKLFF. The DNA of the CDR3 is TGTGCCAGTCGGCCCCAGAGCTCGGAAAAACTGTTTTTT. Variable domain in full (rest from reference TRBV19 and TRBJ1-4): DGGITQSPKYLFRKEGQNVTLSCEQNLNHDAMYWYRQDPGQGLRLIYYSQIVNDFQKGDIAEGYSVSREKKESFPLTVTSAQKNPTAFYLCASRPQSSEKLFFGSGTQLSVL.